The 22 T cell receptor beta chains below were found in one sample sequenced in a study of brain metastases from non-small cell lung cancer. TCRdb's copy holds only in-frame clones and misses some; the assay was immunoSEQ multiplex PCR. The table records 250 to 400 clones, over 75% of them present only once. The sequenced sample was tumor-adjacent normal tissue. The receptor source for this set is a donor at least 40 years old with non-small cell lung cancer.

The rearrangement links TRBV4-1 to TRBJ1-1; D is possibly TRBD1 (5 bases). The CDR3 is 15 residues long. Germline V gene data show CDR1 as MGHRA and CDR2 as YSYEKL. Trimming took off 5 bases at V and 5 bases at J, with 18 bases between the two ends. The CDR3 DNA reads TGCGCCAGCAGCAGTGTGATGAGGGAGGGGACTGAAGCTTTCTTT. Encoded protein: CASSSVMREGTEAFF.

The chain uses TRBV13 and TRBJ1-1; the match to TRBD1 covers 8 bases. Per the germline V gene, CDR1 is PRHDT and CDR2 is FYEKMQ (reference sequence). The CDR3 extends over 15 amino acids. V lost 7 bases, J lost 3 bases, and 10 bases stayed unmatched. The CDR3 is CASTGDRQGYTEAFF. As DNA, the CDR3 is TGTGCCAGCACAGGGGATAGACAGGGGTACACTGAAGCTTTCTTT.

J is TRBJ2-2 and V is TRBV7-2; 11 bases align to TRBD2. With 6 bases clipped from V and 4 bases from J, the junction kept 4 bases outside the gene matches. Germline CDR1 SGHTA, CDR2 FQGNSA. The CDR3 extends over 15 amino acids. CDR3 DNA sequence: TGTGCCAGCAGGCAGGGGACTAGCGGCACCGGGGAGCTGTTTTTT. Encoded protein: CASRQGTSGTGELFF.

The rearrangement joins TRBV3-1 (or the pseudogene TRBV3-2) to TRBJ1-1, with D maybe TRBD1 (5 bases). Germline V lookup: CDR1 LGHDT, CDR2 YNNKEL (reference sequence). This CDR3 has 13 amino acids. Trimming took off 4 bases at V and 8 bases at J, with 14 bases between the two ends. CDR3 bases: TGTGCCAGCAGCCCCCTGGGGGGTTACGAAGCTTTCTTT. Its translation: CASSPLGGYEAFF.

J is TRBJ2-5 and V is TRBV6-5; D is possibly TRBD1 or TRBD2 (5 bases each). The V end lost 2 bases, the J end lost 4 bases, and 17 bases lay between the germline ends. CDR3 length: 16 amino acids. The germline CDR1 and CDR2 sequences are MNHEY and SVGAGI. For the CDR3, the DNA is TGTGCCAGCAGTTACGCAGGGTTATTTGGGGGAGAGACCCAGTACTTC. It is translated as CASSYAGLFGGETQYF.

The V and J genes are TRBV6-6 and TRBJ1-5; D not certain. Germline CDR1 is MNHNY and CDR2 is SVGAGI (reference sequence). This CDR3 contains 12 residues. V was shortened by 4 bases and J by 5 bases, with 6 bases between the two germline ends. CDR3 sequence reads: CASSFLDQPQHF. CDR3 in DNA: TGTGCCAGCAGTTTTTTAGATCAGCCCCAGCATTTT.

As concerns this clone: A junction end diverges from the germline sequence, so it may reflect a read error. The chain recombines TRBV6-1 with TRBJ1-1; TRBD1 might be the D (5 bases). This CDR3 is 13 amino acids long. Germline lookup yields CDR1 MNHNS and CDR2 SASEGT. The CDR3 DNA follows: TGTGCCAGCAGTGAGGGGCTAATCACTGAAGTTTTCTTT. Its translation: CASSEGLITEVFF.

The chain combines TRBV18 with TRBJ1-2; unclear D gene. The V end was cut by 2 bases, the J end by 0 bases, with 10 bases between. The V gene's germline CDR1 is KGHSH and CDR2 LQKENI. This CDR3 is built from 15 residues. CDR3 sequence reads: CASSPRVGPNYGYTF. In DNA, the CDR3 is TGTGCCAGCTCACCAAGGGTAGGGCCTAACTATGGCTACACCTTC.

The chain links TRBV7-8 to TRBJ2-3; 7 nucleotides match TRBD1. The germline gives CDR1 SGHVS, CDR2 FQNEAQ. V was clipped by 1 base and J by 2 bases; unmatched bases: 3. The CDR3 is made up of 15 amino acids. DNA for the CDR3: TGTGCCAGCAGCTTAGAGACAGGGCTCACAGATACGCAGTATTTT. It is translated as CASSLETGLTDTQYF.

This clone was recorded only once. The chain employs TRBV6-2 or TRBV6-3 and TRBJ2-7, with 7 bases identical to TRBD2. Per the germline V gene, CDR1 is MNHEY and CDR2 is SVGEGT. The length of the CDR3 is 14 residues. With 6 bases clipped from V and 0 bases from J, the junction kept 5 bases outside the gene matches. CDR3 sequence (DNA): TGTGCCAGCAGCTTCGGGGGGAGCTCCTACGAGCAGTACTTC. Amino acid sequence: CASSFGGSSYEQYF.

The chain joins TRBV18 to TRBJ1-2, with a tentative D call TRBD1 (5 bases). Between the trimmed V and J ends, which lost 2 bases and 3 bases, there was a span of 13 bases. Germline V CDR1 and CDR2: KGHSH, LQKENI. This CDR3 region has 15 residues. The CDR3 DNA sequence: TGTGCCAGCTCACCAGGGGGACCCAGCTACTATGGCTACACCTTC. Translating it yields CASSPGGPSYYGYTF.

The chain employs TRBV6-2 or TRBV6-3 and TRBJ2-7; D possibly matches TRBD1 or TRBD2 (5 bases each). Trimming took off 2 bases at V and 5 bases at J, with 10 bases between the two ends. Germline values: CDR1 MNHEY, CDR2 SVGEGT. The CDR3 spans 13 residues. CDR3 region: CASSYGGGNEQYF. CDR3 nucleotide sequence: TGTGCCAGCAGTTACGGGGGTGGAAACGAGCAGTACTTC.

The J gene is TRBJ2-1, the V gene TRBV10-3, with a possible D match to TRBD2 (6 bases). The CDR3 has 15 amino acids. Trimming cost V 5 bases and J 0 bases, with 11 bases left between them. From germline, CDR1 is ENHRY and CDR2 SYGVKD. The CDR3 is CAISFGTGSYNEQFF. In DNA form, the CDR3 reads TGTGCCATCAGTTTCGGGACTGGCTCCTACAATGAGCAGTTCTTC.

The chain employs TRBV2 and TRBJ1-5; 7 bases align to TRBD1. V trimming: 2 bases; J trimming: 0 bases; junction bases outside the gene matches: 1. In germline, CDR1 is SNHLY, CDR2 FYNNEI. This CDR3 contains 15 residues. CDR3 sequence: CASSEQGVSNQPQHF. The DNA of the CDR3 is TGTGCCAGCAGTGAACAGGGGGTTAGCAATCAGCCCCAGCATTTT.

This chain joins TRBV6-4 and TRBJ2-2; 11 bases match TRBD2. Germline V CDR1 and CDR2: MRHNA, SNTAGT. The CDR3 sequence is 15 residues long. V gave up 5 bases and J gave up 3 bases; unmatched junction bases: 2. CDR3 residues: CASSSLAGDTGELFF. CDR3 bases: TGTGCCAGCAGTTCACTAGCGGGAGACACCGGGGAGCTGTTTTTT.

The chain recombines TRBV19 with TRBJ1-1; D gene uncertain. The CDR3 sequence is 14 residues long. CDR1 is LNHDA and CDR2 is SQIVND in the germline V gene (reference sequence). Trimming left V 7 bases short and J 11 bases short, with 23 bases between. CDR3 sequence: CASNTYHRETTAFF. In DNA form, the CDR3 reads TGTGCCAGTAATACGTACCACAGAGAAACAACGGCTTTCTTT. The complete variable domain, with remaining parts taken from reference TRBV19 and TRBJ1-1, reads DGGITQSPKYLFRKEGQNVTLSCEQNLNHDAMYWYRQDPGQGLRLIYYSQIVNDFQKGDIAEGYSVSREKKESFPLTVTSAQKNPTAFYLCASNTYHRETTAFFGQGTRLTVV.

The V gene is TRBV19, the J gene TRBJ2-1; possible D gene TRBD2, 7 bases. V dropped 3 bases and J dropped 2 bases, with 11 bases sitting between them. The germline V gene has CDR1 LNHDA and CDR2 SQIVND (reference sequence). The CDR3 runs 15 residues. The CDR3: CASSIWGGPYNEQFF. CDR3 nucleotide sequence: TGTGCCAGTAGTATTTGGGGGGGCCCCTACAATGAGCAGTTCTTC.

This chain links TRBV18 with TRBJ2-7; 11 bases map to TRBD2. With 6 bases clipped from V and 0 bases from J, the junction kept 13 bases outside the gene matches. The CDR3 covers 18 residues. The germline V gene encodes CDR1 KGHSH and CDR2 LQKENI. CDR3 in amino acids: CASSYAGTSGPSSYEQYF. The CDR3 region has the DNA TGTGCCAGCTCGTACGCCGGGACTAGCGGACCTAGCTCCTACGAGCAGTACTTC.

The V call is TRBV28, the J call TRBJ2-7, with D perhaps matching TRBD1 or TRBD2 (5 bases each). The germline V and J ends were trimmed by 6 bases and 9 bases, with 27 bases remaining between them. Looked up from germline, CDR1 is MDHEN and CDR2 is SYDVKM. The CDR3 runs to 16 residues. CDR3 nucleotide sequence: TGTGCCAGCAGCTCGGTTAGCGTAGGGGAAGTAATAGGGCAGTACTTC. Protein: CASSSVSVGEVIGQYF.

Turning to this clone: At one end, the junction sequence differs from germline, possibly due to a read error. The chain couples TRBV29-1 to TRBJ1-2, with D possibly TRBD1 on 6 matching bases. The CDR3 has 14 residues. Germline V gives CDR1 SQVTM, CDR2 ANQGSEA. CDR3 nucleotide sequence: TGCAGCGTCGAAGCAGGGGTTAAAGGCTATGGCTACACCTTC. This gives the protein CSVEAGVKGYGYTF. Combining the CDR3 with reference TRBV29-1 and TRBJ1-2 gives the whole variable domain SAVISQKPSRDICQRGTSLTIQCQVDSQVTMMFWYRQQPGQSLTLIATANQGSEATYESGFVIDKFPISRPNLTFSTLTVSNMSPEDSSIYLCSVEAGVKGYGYTFGSGTRLTVV.

This clone was seen more than once but under ten times. The chain employs TRBV4-1 and TRBJ1-1; D is unresolved. Germline V CDR1 and CDR2: MGHRA, YSYEKL. The ends were cut back, 1 base at V and 2 bases at J, with 5 bases in the middle. The CDR3 has 13 residues. The CDR3 DNA follows: TGCGCCAGCAGCCAAGTGGGTAACACTGAAGCTTTCTTT. Its translation: CASSQVGNTEAFF.

The chain carries TRBV3-1 (or the pseudogene TRBV3-2) and TRBJ2-7, with D possibly being TRBD2 (6 bases). This CDR3 has 15 residues. From germline, CDR1 is LGHDT and CDR2 YNNKEL (reference sequence). The V end was cut by 1 base, the J end by 2 bases, with 12 bases between. This CDR3 reads CASSQVHSGPYEQYF. DNA of the CDR3: TGTGCCAGCAGCCAAGTGCATAGCGGCCCCTACGAGCAGTACTTC.